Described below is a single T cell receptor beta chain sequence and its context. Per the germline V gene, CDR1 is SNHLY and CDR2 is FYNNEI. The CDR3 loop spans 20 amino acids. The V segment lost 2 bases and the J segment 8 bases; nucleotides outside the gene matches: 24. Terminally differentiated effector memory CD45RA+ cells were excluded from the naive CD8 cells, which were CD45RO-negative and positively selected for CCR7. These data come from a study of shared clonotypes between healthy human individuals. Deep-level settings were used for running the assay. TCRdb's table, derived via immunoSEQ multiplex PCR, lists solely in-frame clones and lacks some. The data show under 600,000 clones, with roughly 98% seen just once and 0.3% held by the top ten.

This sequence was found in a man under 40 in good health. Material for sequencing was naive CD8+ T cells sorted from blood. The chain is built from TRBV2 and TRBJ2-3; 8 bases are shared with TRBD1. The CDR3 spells CASSERETGAFSTASGTQYF. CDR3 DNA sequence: TGTGCCAGCAGTGAACGGGAGACAGGGGCGTTTTCTACGGCTTCGGGTACGCAGTATTTT.